This entry describes one T cell receptor (beta chain). The data belong to a study of Ad26.COV2.S vaccination and SARS-CoV-2 variants. Germline CDR1 is MGHRA and CDR2 is YSYEKL. This CDR3 is built from 14 residues. Deletions cut 1 base from V and 2 bases from J, with 9 bases between. The treatment: 19 received Ad26.COV2.S at low or high dose, single or two shots; 5 received placebo; per-sample allocation not given. The investigators took samples on day 63 after the first vaccine or placebo injection. TCRdb's table, derived via immunoSEQ multiplex PCR, lists solely in-frame clones and lacks some. The sample records a few hundred thousand clones, around 90% being singletons.

This sequence joins TRBV4-1 and TRBJ2-7, with D unresolved. This TCR came from a person between 18 and 65 years old who received the Ad26.COV2.S COVID-19 vaccine or a placebo. The source material was peripheral blood, sampled in a trial of Ad26.COV2.S vaccine versus placebo. The CDR3 sequence: CASSQGVGAYEQYF. The CDR3 DNA follows: TGCGCCAGCAGCCAAGGCGTCGGAGCCTACGAGCAGTACTTC.